This passage covers 14 T cell receptor beta chains from one sample sequenced in a study of cytomegalovirus exposure and HLA in healthy donors. Assay used: immunoSEQ multiplex PCR; TCRdb lists only in-frame clones, some missing. This sample has 190,000 or so clones, with 75% to 85% found just once. Sequenced input: PBMCs. Receptors were obtained from a woman between 25 and 40 years old in good health and CMV-seropositive.

The rearrangement uses TRBV2 and TRBJ2-7; TRBD1 agrees at 8 bases. Unmatched junction bases numbered 9, after V lost 7 bases and J lost 4 bases. The length of the CDR3 is 14 residues. Germline CDR1 and CDR2: SNHLY and FYNNEI. CDR3 DNA sequence: TGTGCCAGCAAAGACAGGGGTTTGGGGTACGAGCAGTACTTC. Protein product: CASKDRGLGYEQYF.

In its sample, this clone was seen a few times. The V and J genes are TRBV14 and TRBJ1-3; D is uncertain. V lost 1 base, J lost 2 bases, and 6 bases lay in between. From germline, CDR1 is SGHDN and CDR2 FVKESK. The CDR3 has 14 residues. This CDR3 reads CASSQARAGNTIYF. The CDR3 DNA reads as TGTGCCAGCAGCCAAGCCCGGGCTGGAAACACCATATATTTT.

The chain is built from TRBV4-2 and TRBJ2-1, with 10 positions matching TRBD2. This CDR3 has 16 residues. Trimming at V came to 1 base and at J to 7 bases, leaving 7 bases not matched to a gene. Germline lookup yields CDR1 LGHNA and CDR2 YNFKEQ. As DNA, the CDR3 is TGTGCCAGCAGCCAAGCCGGGACTAGCGCCGCTAATGAGCAGTTCTTC. This encodes CASSQAGTSAANEQFF.

The V and J genes are TRBV5-1 and TRBJ2-1, with a possible D match to TRBD1 (6 bases). The CDR3 sequence is 15 residues long. Germline lookup yields CDR1 SGHRS and CDR2 YFSETQ. Trimming shortened V by 3 bases and J by 0 bases, and 10 bases separated the two germline ends. The CDR3 DNA reads as TGCGCCAGCAGCTCCAGGACAGCCTCCTACAATGAGCAGTTCTTC. Protein: CASSSRTASYNEQFF.

The chain is built from TRBV4-1 and TRBJ1-5; tentative D call: TRBD1 (6 bases). This CDR3 is 17 amino acids long. V dropped 1 base and J dropped 6 bases, with 19 bases sitting between them. Germline CDR1 is MGHRA and CDR2 is YSYEKL. The CDR3 coding sequence is TGCGCCAGCAGCCAAGTAATTGGGGGGGCTAGGGGTCAGCCCCAGCATTTT. This sequence encodes CASSQVIGGARGQPQHF.

This chain connects TRBV29-1 to TRBJ2-2; D is possibly TRBD1 (6 bases). CDR1 is SQVTM, CDR2 ANQGSEA, per germline. The germline V and J ends were trimmed by 7 bases and 6 bases, with 15 bases remaining between them. The CDR3 has 13 amino acids. The CDR3 spells CSAPGHISGELFF. CDR3 bases: TGCAGCGCGCCGGGACATATATCCGGGGAGCTGTTTTTT.

The chain couples TRBV27 to TRBJ2-1; 12 bases are a match to TRBD2. V trimming: 0 bases; J trimming: 8 bases; junction bases outside the gene matches: 5. The CDR3 is made up of 16 amino acids. The germline V gene encodes CDR1 MNHEY and CDR2 SMNVEV (reference sequence). The CDR3 loop is CASSLSTSGSFYEQFF. The CDR3 bases are TGTGCCAGCAGTTTATCGACTAGCGGGAGTTTCTATGAGCAGTTCTTC.

The CDR3 protein is CASSVNGQTYGYTF. Here the CDR3 DNA reads TGTGCCAGCAGTGTAAATGGACAGACCTATGGCTACACCTTC. The V call is TRBV6-1, the J call TRBJ1-2; possible D gene TRBD1, 6 bases. The CDR3 totals 14 residues. Trimming took off 4 bases at V and 4 bases at J, with 13 bases between the two ends. In germline, CDR1 is MNHNS, CDR2 SASEGT.

The chain combines TRBV28 with TRBJ2-7; perhaps TRBD2 as D (6 bases). Germline lookup yields CDR1 MDHEN and CDR2 SYDVKM. Trimming stripped 8 bases from V and 2 bases from J, with 16 bases between. There are 14 residues in the CDR3. The CDR3 DNA is TGTGCCAGCTACCCCGGGACTGTACCCTACGAGCAGTACTTC. This gives the protein CASYPGTVPYEQYF.

CDR3 amino acids: CASSLVQVTYEQYF. Here the CDR3 DNA reads TGCGCCAGCAGCTTGGTCCAGGTGACCTACGAGCAGTACTTC. The chain couples TRBV5-1 to TRBJ2-7; the D is unclear. Germline V gives CDR1 SGHRS, CDR2 YFSETQ. The CDR3 sequence is 14 residues long. Trimming took 0 bases from V and 2 from J, leaving 9 bases between them.

The J gene is TRBJ1-5, the V gene TRBV7-9; D is unclear. V lost 5 bases and J lost 8, with 19 bases in between. The germline V gene has CDR1 SEHNR and CDR2 FQNEAQ (reference sequence). The CDR3 runs 15 residues. This CDR3 reads CASSPGGVQREPQHF. The CDR3 DNA is TGTGCCAGCAGCCCGGGAGGAGTCCAGCGAGAGCCCCAGCATTTT.

The chain has TRBV6-1 and TRBJ1-5, with a possible D match to TRBD1 (6 bases). V shed 6 bases and J shed 6 bases, with 12 bases lying between them. CDR3 length: 13 amino acids. From germline, CDR1 is MNHNS and CDR2 SASEGT. CDR3 protein: CASSAGDSQPQHF. Written as DNA, the CDR3 is TGTGCCAGCAGCGCAGGGGATAGTCAGCCCCAGCATTTT.

V and J are TRBV7-2 and TRBJ2-7; 9 positions match TRBD2. Germline values: CDR1 SGHTA, CDR2 FQGNSA. This CDR3 spans 15 amino acids. V lost 1 base to trimming and J lost 3 bases; unmatched junction nucleotides: 4. The CDR3: CASSLDASGNYEQYF. The CDR3 coding sequence is TGTGCCAGCAGCTTAGACGCTAGCGGGAACTACGAGCAGTACTTC.

The CDR3 DNA follows: TGTGCCAGCAGACCACAGGGGGCAGCGTACGAGCAGTACTTC. Translated, it gives CASRPQGAAYEQYF. The gene calls are TRBV6-5 and TRBJ2-7, with 9 bases fitting TRBD1. This CDR3 has 14 amino acids. Germline values: CDR1 MNHEY, CDR2 SVGAGI. V dropped 6 bases and J dropped 4; count of bases not matched to a gene: 7.